This TCR beta chain was identified in a study of shared clonotypes between healthy human individuals. This CDR3 is 14 amino acids long. Germline V gene lookup returns CDR1 SNHLY and CDR2 FYNNEI. J gave up 3 bases and V 3 bases, and 5 bases lay outside the gene matches. Some clones are missing from TCRdb's copy, which holds only in-frame ones; the method was immunoSEQ multiplex PCR. The data contain approximately 2.5 million clones, more than 85% of them singletons. The V call is TRBV2, the J call TRBJ2-7; 7 bases line up with TRBD1. The sample taken for sequencing was naive CD4+ T cells from PBMCs. This sample's subset: CD45RA+ positively selected. The TCR comes from a man between 18 and 29 years old in good health. Some clones in this sample may be carry-over from other donors' samples. The CDR3 DNA reads TGTGCCAGCAGTGAGAGGGGGCGATTCTACGAGCAGTACTTC. Protein sequence: CASSERGRFYEQYF.